Listed below are T cell receptor beta chains from one sample, sequenced in a study of beta chain features in type 1 diabetes. Sequenced by immunoSEQ multiplex PCR; TCRdb stores in-frame clones only, minus some. The sample contains more than 300,000 clones, around an eighth of which appear only once. Sequencing was performed on naive CD4+ T cells from blood. Receptors were obtained from a woman aged 18-29 years with type 1 diabetes. Each CDR3 is given with its conserved first and last residue.

15 | TRBV9 | CASSVGQGRTDTQYF
15 | TRBV9 | CASSARQGARYEQYF
13 | TRBV28 | CASSSSQWDTQYF
14 | TRBV11-3 | CASSSRQIQETQYF
17 | TRBV7-2 | CASSLGGAGGLSGELFF
15 | TRBV28 | CASRPLGTGSYEQYF
14 | TRBV7-3 | CASSPGTGNNEQFF
16 | TRBV9 | CASSVTLAGTTDTQYF
13 | TRBV6-5 | CASRLRVPDTQYF
16 | TRBV10-3 | CAISVDSLSGANVLTF
14 | TRBV7-2 | CASSLPTRSETQYF
15 | TRBV10-3 | CAISGLAGGQDEQFF
16 | TRBV4-3 | CASSRDFPGAYNEQFF
12 | TRBV29-1 | CSVRRAGNTIYF
16 | TRBV11-3 | CASSSQTVDRNYGYTF
13 | TRBV29-1 | CSVSTRMDEKLFF
18 | TRBV4-3 | CASSQEAGTGGTNTEAFF
16 | TRBV28 | CASSPPGTVAKNIQYF
14 | TRBV7-2 | CASTSYVAGETQYF
11 | TRBV28 | CASTSYGEQYF
13 | TRBV29-1 | CSVDGHGGETQYF
14 | TRBV30 | CAWSQGPGQYGYTF
15 | TRBV28 | CASSSGGGRGETQYF
15 | TRBV28 | CASRASGRVSYEQYF
13 | TRBV4-3 | CASSQTRNQPQHF
13 | TRBV7-2 | CASSITGVTEQFF
15 | TRBV7-9 | CASSLASGGPGELFF
14 | TRBV25-1 | CASSEVGRAYEQYF
15 | TRBV5-6 | CASRGSGTTNYGYTF
14 | TRBV30 | CAWNPTVTGNTIYF
15 | TRBV7-8 | CASSLAQGTNYGYTF
16 | TRBV11-2 | CASSLWMRSGNGEQYF
15 | TRBV9 | CASSFGQVVNQPQHF
15 | TRBV23-1 | CASRWRQGRPGELFF
14 | TRBV6-4 | CASSPSGSTDTQYF
12 | TRBV28 | CASASGEDTQYF
14 | TRBV7-3 | CASSLGGVPDTQYF
15 | TRBV11-2 | CASSGLGLAGGEQYF
16 | TRBV4-2 | CASSQDTGRATGELFF
15 | TRBV10-3 | CAISAPGQGVYEQYF
15 | TRBV9 | CASSVTGTGRETQYF
13 | TRBV11-2 | CASRPQGEDEQFF
17 | TRBV18 | CASSPQWSGASTDTQYF
14 | TRBV7-9 | CASSLTQGAYEQYF
15 | TRBV5-4 | CASSLALAGTDTQYF
12 | TRBV27 | CASSPYPGELFF
15 | TRBV6-5 | CASSTGSSAYNEQFF
15 | TRBV15 | CATSSYQGSHYGYTF
13 | TRBV15 | CATSWGQTYEQYF
14 | TRBV5-4 | CASSLQGAGEKLFF
14 | TRBV25-1 | CASKPGIYLGEQYF
15 | TRBV5-4 | CASGPQRGIGETQYF
15 | TRBV30 | CAWSVPTGGFQPQHF
14 | TRBV12-5 | CASGLGDRYHEQYF